The rows below give T cell receptor beta chains drawn from one sample of a study of vaccination and CD4 T cells after COVID-19. TCRdb recomputed calls from the PCR reads with MiXCR, one row per CDR3 protein. The sample holds around 8,000 distinct CDR3 sequences, 39% seen once. These receptors' antigens are unknown. Sequences were obtained from CD4+ T cells from blood, cultured in vitro. All receptors come from a human donor in good health. The CDR3 runs from the conserved cysteine through the conserved F or W. The D gene is left open where the match is weak. The size of a clone is reported for some rows only, either as once, few or many, or as a class for expanded clones.

v_call | d_call | clone_size | cdr3_aa
TRBV5-1 | TRBD1 | . | CASTSGTVNTEAFF
TRBV20-1 | TRBD1 | . | CSAAAGTANYGYTF
TRBV5-6 | . | . | CASSLPWNSPLHF
TRBV19 | . | . | CASSISGATGSYEQYF
TRBV28 | . | . | CASSSRRVGEEDEQFF
TRBV28 | . | . | CASSPGGPGANVLTF
TRBV7-8 | TRBD2 | . | CASSLVAGQPYEQYF
TRBV7-2 | . | . | CASSFGGSGNTIYF
TRBV7-6 | TRBD1 | . | CASTLRQGSGNTIYF
TRBV6-1 | . | . | CASSRIQSRGQPQHF
TRBV5-4 | TRBD2 | . | CASSLGTNYEQYF
TRBV4-1 | . | . | CASSLFPAQVQETQYF
TRBV7-2 | TRBD1 | . | CASLSRQGARGYTF
TRBV27 | . | . | CASSLGVGTGELFF
TRBV20-1 | TRBD2 | . | CSAPLAGPHTYTDTQYF
TRBV7-6 | TRBD2 | . | CASRPAGLAGGPTTREQYF
TRBV19 | . | . | CASSRHGKDLQTYEQYF
TRBV11-2 | . | few | CASSLAVEAFF
TRBV6-5 | . | . | CASSYLRGGIYGYTF
TRBV10-2 | . | few | CASSGVGRDTEAFF
TRBV20-1 | TRBD2 | large | CSASRGLAGFYEQYF
TRBV7-2 | . | few | CASSLVPGFGNTIYF
TRBV6-2/TRBV6-3 | TRBD1 | few | CASRPLTGVRNQPQHF
TRBV7-9 | TRBD1 | large | CASGPYRGGTDTQYF
TRBV7-2 | . | . | CASIPDPFLGGYTF
TRBV6-1 | TRBD1 | few | CASSRTGGEYNEQFF
TRBV10-3 | . | . | CATATVLNTEAFF
TRBV30 | TRBD1 | . | CAWSAGTGPGNGYTF
TRBV5-1 | TRBD1 | . | CASSFSDRGPTNYGYTF
TRBV10-1 | . | few | CASNTGTTTREGVTEAFF
TRBV20-1 | . | few | CSARAGIGNQPQHF
TRBV11-2 | . | . | CASSFATGHSGANVLTF
TRBV19 | . | . | CASSIGVRGYTF
TRBV7-8 | TRBD2 | . | CASRGGSGVYNEQFF
TRBV6-4 | . | . | CASSRENLSDDEQYF
TRBV5-1 | . | . | CASSEQGQLRGNTEAFF
TRBV7-2 | . | once | CASSLVGSEGEQYF
TRBV20-1 | TRBD1 | few | CSAPGQPLAKNIQYF
TRBV6-5 | . | few | CASSYWVGSGANVLTF
TRBV27 | TRBD2 | few | CASSLRASGRSDTQYF
TRBV28 | . | few | CASETQGIDDNEQFF